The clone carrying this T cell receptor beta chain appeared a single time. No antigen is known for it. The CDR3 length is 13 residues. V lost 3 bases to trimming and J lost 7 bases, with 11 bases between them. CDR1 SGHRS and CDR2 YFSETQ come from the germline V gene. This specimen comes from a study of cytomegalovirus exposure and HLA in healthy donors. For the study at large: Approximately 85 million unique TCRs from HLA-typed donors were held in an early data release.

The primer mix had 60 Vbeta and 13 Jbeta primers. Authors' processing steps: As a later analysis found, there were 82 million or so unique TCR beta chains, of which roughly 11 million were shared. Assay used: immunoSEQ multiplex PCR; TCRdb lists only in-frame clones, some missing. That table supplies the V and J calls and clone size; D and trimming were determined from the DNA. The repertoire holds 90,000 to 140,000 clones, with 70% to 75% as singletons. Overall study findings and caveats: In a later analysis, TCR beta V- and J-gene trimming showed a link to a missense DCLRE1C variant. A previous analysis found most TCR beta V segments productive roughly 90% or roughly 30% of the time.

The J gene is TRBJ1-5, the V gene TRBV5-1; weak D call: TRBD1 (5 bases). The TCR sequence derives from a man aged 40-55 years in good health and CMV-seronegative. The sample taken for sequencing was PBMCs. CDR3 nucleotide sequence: TGCGCCAGCAGCTCGGACGGGGGGCAGCCCCAGCATTTT. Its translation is CASSSDGGQPQHF. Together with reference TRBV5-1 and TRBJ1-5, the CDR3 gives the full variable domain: KAGVTQTPRYLIKTRGQQVTLSCSPISGHRSVSWYQQTPGQGLQFLFEYFSETQRNKGNFPGRFSGRQFSNSRSEMNVSTLELGDSALYLCASSSDGGQPQHFGDGTRLSIL.